Following are 4 T cell receptor beta chains from one sample sequenced in a study of blood T cell repertoires in COVID-19. Assay: immunoSEQ multiplex PCR; the TCRdb copy retains only in-frame clones and omits some. The sample has approximately 140,000 clones, 85% to 90% seen once. Source material: peripheral blood. The source is an elderly man with acute or convalescent COVID-19.

The genes are TRBV6-2 or TRBV6-3 and TRBJ2-7, with 11 bases identical to TRBD2. The germline gives CDR1 MNHEY, CDR2 SVGEGT. This CDR3 contains 16 residues. Trimming took 2 bases from V and 2 from J; bases not matched to a gene: 5. CDR3 in amino acids: CASSYGPSGRTYEQYF. The CDR3 DNA is TGTGCCAGCAGTTACGGGCCTAGCGGGAGGACCTACGAGCAGTACTTC.

The V call is TRBV28, the J call TRBJ2-5, with D maybe TRBD1 (6 bases). V was cut by 5 bases and J by 7 bases, with 17 bases left in between. Germline-derived CDR1 and CDR2 are MDHEN and SYDVKM. The CDR3 extends over 14 amino acids. CDR3 sequence: CASSTHRVRGTQYF. Here the CDR3 DNA reads TGTGCCAGCAGTACACACAGGGTTAGGGGGACCCAGTACTTC.

In DNA form, the CDR3 reads TGTGCCAGCAGTGAATGGGGCGGGATCTCCTACAATGAGCAGTTCTTC. Encoded protein: CASSEWGGISYNEQFF. The chain recombines TRBV25-1 with TRBJ2-1, with D tentatively TRBD2 (6 bases). The germline V and J ends were trimmed by 1 base and 0 bases, with 10 bases remaining between them. The CDR3 runs to 16 residues. Germline V lookup: CDR1 MGHDK, CDR2 SYGVNS.

The rearrangement links TRBV19 to TRBJ1-6; 8 bases map to TRBD1. V lost 5 bases, J lost 6 bases, and 9 bases stayed unmatched. This CDR3 has 16 residues. The germline V gene has CDR1 LNHDA and CDR2 SQIVND (reference sequence). Here the CDR3 DNA reads TGTGCCAGTAGTGGGGACGGACAGGGCATTAATTCACCCCTCCACTTT. It specifies CASSGDGQGINSPLHF.